The T cell receptor beta chain described here comes from a study of T cells after yellow fever vaccination. The CDR3 is 16 residues long. V was clipped by 0 bases and J by 5 bases, with 14 bases between them. Germline CDR1 reads LGHNA; CDR2 reads YSLEER. This clonotype was detected a few times. A process of 5'RACE template switching, which added a universal primer site and UMIs, was used to make TCR cDNA. TCRdb fed the 5' RACE reads into MiXCR, producing one record per CDR3 protein. The table shows hundreds of thousands of distinct CDR3 sequences, with roughly 3.5% occurring only once. The TCR was taken from a man aged 18 to 29 who received the YFV17D yellow fever vaccine. The chain has TRBV4-3 and TRBJ2-1; weak D call: TRBD1 (6 bases). The sample consisted of PBMCs, taken on the day of the yellow fever booster vaccination. The CDR3 spells CASSQDMGAGDNEQFF. The CDR3 coding sequence is TGCGCCAGCAGCCAAGATATGGGGGCGGGCGACAATGAGCAGTTCTTC.